This record looks at one TCR beta chain sequence and its context. Its antigen is unknown. The sample holds no much larger clone one base away, and base qualities are not on file. The sample originates from a study of blood T cell repertoires in COVID-19 (TCRdb year 2020). Regarding the study in general: Samples from collaborators originated in the United States, Italy and Spain and spanned both the acute and convalescent phases of COVID-19. Where HLA class I and class II types were available, the types were taken from metadata supplied by the sample provider, not from assay-based typing. Samples were obtained from the ongoing ImmuneRACE study (first 160 participants) and from about 1,300 subjects provided by 6 global collaborators. Sample metadata almost always included a de-identified subject ID, COVID-19 status, age in years and sex. Deeply sampled blood TCRbeta repertoires from subjects exposed to, actively infected with, or recovered from COVID-19 were included in the dataset. The material from the prospective study consisted of cDNA or gDNA derived from T cells, B-cell-depleted T cells, or PBMCs. The repertoires were made available in a free public database intended to serve as a resource for research on the immune response to SARS-CoV-2.

Beyond this particular receptor, the publication reports: How much clinical and demographic metadata was included differed by source and by participant, and the metadata was provided uncurated.

The immunoSEQ Assay, a bias-controlled multiplex PCR, was used to amplify TCRbeta CDR3 regions from genomic DNA. The study's own analysis went as follows. Nucleated cell counts per sample were estimated from amplification of reference gene primers within the assay. To quantify the absolute abundance of each unique TCRbeta CDR3 rearrangement, sequence reads were collapsed and filtered. Productive Simpson clonality was computed per sample as the square root of Simpson's diversity index over productive rearrangements. TCRdb limited this immuneACCESS table to in-frame rearrangements with V and J called. A share of clones is missing; checked studies link under half to unresolved V genes, and the rest is unexplained. Clone size and the V and J calls come from that table; the DNA yielded D and trimming. The sample table lists about 480,000 clones, roughly 88% of them with a count of one. The top ten hold approximately 1.8% of the sample.

Participants in the prospective study were aged roughly 18 to 100 years, lived in about two dozen United States geographic areas, and enrolled through a virtual design. In the prospective study, participants were assigned to cohorts based on the clinical history participants reported in a screening survey and a study questionnaire. For ImmuneRACE Cohort 3, a participant was defined as recovered based on two consecutive negative NP/OP PCR tests, clearance by a healthcare professional, or resolution of symptoms. Mobile phlebotomists in the prospective study collected whole blood, serum and a nasopharyngeal or oropharyngeal swab from every participant. Prospective study participants could optionally give additional blood draws and questionnaires over an approximately 2-month period. Blood samples from the prospective study were shipped frozen or at room temperature prior to DNA extraction. The germline V end is reduced by 0 bases and the J end by 6 bases; junction bases left unmatched: 7. Sequences LGHNA (CDR1) and YNFKEQ (CDR2) are obtained from the germline V gene. Spanning cysteine to phenylalanine, the CDR3 consists of 15 amino acids. Only the CDR3 region is kept as DNA, spanning 45 bases read in frame from base 1.

The chain couples TRBV4-2 to TRBJ2-5; 7 middle bases align to TRBD2. This clonotype originated in a woman between 35 and 50 years old who had recovered from COVID-19. Source material: PBMCs or T cells enriched from blood (not recorded which). The bases read TGTGCCAGCAGCCAAGACGATAGCGGGCGGAAGACCCAGTACTTC. The encoded protein is CASSQDDSGRKTQYF.